This T cell receptor beta chain is from a study of identical twins. Findings and caveats of the study: Insertions ran lower in abundant cord blood beta clonotypes, though not in memory repertoires.

This clonotype appeared a few times. The antigen is unknown. cDNA molecules carried unique molecular identifiers, and template switching added a universal primer site. TCRdb fed the 5' RACE reads into MiXCR, producing one record per CDR3 protein. This sample has around 550,000 distinct CDR3 sequences; roughly 15% occur once, and the top ten carry around 0.4%. V lost 6 bases, J lost 4 bases, and 9 bases stayed unmatched. Germline values: CDR1 SQVTM, CDR2 ANQGSEA. The CDR3 covers 15 residues. These data also formed part of another study, on yellow fever vaccine responses in identical twins.

The TCR sequence derives from a young woman in good health. The gene calls are TRBV29-1 and TRBJ2-2; TRBD2 agrees at 9 bases. The sample comprised CD4+ T cells sorted from blood. The CDR3 loop is CSVPKRGEITGELFF. CDR3 coding DNA: TGCAGCGTCCCTAAGCGGGGGGAGATCACCGGGGAGCTGTTTTTT.